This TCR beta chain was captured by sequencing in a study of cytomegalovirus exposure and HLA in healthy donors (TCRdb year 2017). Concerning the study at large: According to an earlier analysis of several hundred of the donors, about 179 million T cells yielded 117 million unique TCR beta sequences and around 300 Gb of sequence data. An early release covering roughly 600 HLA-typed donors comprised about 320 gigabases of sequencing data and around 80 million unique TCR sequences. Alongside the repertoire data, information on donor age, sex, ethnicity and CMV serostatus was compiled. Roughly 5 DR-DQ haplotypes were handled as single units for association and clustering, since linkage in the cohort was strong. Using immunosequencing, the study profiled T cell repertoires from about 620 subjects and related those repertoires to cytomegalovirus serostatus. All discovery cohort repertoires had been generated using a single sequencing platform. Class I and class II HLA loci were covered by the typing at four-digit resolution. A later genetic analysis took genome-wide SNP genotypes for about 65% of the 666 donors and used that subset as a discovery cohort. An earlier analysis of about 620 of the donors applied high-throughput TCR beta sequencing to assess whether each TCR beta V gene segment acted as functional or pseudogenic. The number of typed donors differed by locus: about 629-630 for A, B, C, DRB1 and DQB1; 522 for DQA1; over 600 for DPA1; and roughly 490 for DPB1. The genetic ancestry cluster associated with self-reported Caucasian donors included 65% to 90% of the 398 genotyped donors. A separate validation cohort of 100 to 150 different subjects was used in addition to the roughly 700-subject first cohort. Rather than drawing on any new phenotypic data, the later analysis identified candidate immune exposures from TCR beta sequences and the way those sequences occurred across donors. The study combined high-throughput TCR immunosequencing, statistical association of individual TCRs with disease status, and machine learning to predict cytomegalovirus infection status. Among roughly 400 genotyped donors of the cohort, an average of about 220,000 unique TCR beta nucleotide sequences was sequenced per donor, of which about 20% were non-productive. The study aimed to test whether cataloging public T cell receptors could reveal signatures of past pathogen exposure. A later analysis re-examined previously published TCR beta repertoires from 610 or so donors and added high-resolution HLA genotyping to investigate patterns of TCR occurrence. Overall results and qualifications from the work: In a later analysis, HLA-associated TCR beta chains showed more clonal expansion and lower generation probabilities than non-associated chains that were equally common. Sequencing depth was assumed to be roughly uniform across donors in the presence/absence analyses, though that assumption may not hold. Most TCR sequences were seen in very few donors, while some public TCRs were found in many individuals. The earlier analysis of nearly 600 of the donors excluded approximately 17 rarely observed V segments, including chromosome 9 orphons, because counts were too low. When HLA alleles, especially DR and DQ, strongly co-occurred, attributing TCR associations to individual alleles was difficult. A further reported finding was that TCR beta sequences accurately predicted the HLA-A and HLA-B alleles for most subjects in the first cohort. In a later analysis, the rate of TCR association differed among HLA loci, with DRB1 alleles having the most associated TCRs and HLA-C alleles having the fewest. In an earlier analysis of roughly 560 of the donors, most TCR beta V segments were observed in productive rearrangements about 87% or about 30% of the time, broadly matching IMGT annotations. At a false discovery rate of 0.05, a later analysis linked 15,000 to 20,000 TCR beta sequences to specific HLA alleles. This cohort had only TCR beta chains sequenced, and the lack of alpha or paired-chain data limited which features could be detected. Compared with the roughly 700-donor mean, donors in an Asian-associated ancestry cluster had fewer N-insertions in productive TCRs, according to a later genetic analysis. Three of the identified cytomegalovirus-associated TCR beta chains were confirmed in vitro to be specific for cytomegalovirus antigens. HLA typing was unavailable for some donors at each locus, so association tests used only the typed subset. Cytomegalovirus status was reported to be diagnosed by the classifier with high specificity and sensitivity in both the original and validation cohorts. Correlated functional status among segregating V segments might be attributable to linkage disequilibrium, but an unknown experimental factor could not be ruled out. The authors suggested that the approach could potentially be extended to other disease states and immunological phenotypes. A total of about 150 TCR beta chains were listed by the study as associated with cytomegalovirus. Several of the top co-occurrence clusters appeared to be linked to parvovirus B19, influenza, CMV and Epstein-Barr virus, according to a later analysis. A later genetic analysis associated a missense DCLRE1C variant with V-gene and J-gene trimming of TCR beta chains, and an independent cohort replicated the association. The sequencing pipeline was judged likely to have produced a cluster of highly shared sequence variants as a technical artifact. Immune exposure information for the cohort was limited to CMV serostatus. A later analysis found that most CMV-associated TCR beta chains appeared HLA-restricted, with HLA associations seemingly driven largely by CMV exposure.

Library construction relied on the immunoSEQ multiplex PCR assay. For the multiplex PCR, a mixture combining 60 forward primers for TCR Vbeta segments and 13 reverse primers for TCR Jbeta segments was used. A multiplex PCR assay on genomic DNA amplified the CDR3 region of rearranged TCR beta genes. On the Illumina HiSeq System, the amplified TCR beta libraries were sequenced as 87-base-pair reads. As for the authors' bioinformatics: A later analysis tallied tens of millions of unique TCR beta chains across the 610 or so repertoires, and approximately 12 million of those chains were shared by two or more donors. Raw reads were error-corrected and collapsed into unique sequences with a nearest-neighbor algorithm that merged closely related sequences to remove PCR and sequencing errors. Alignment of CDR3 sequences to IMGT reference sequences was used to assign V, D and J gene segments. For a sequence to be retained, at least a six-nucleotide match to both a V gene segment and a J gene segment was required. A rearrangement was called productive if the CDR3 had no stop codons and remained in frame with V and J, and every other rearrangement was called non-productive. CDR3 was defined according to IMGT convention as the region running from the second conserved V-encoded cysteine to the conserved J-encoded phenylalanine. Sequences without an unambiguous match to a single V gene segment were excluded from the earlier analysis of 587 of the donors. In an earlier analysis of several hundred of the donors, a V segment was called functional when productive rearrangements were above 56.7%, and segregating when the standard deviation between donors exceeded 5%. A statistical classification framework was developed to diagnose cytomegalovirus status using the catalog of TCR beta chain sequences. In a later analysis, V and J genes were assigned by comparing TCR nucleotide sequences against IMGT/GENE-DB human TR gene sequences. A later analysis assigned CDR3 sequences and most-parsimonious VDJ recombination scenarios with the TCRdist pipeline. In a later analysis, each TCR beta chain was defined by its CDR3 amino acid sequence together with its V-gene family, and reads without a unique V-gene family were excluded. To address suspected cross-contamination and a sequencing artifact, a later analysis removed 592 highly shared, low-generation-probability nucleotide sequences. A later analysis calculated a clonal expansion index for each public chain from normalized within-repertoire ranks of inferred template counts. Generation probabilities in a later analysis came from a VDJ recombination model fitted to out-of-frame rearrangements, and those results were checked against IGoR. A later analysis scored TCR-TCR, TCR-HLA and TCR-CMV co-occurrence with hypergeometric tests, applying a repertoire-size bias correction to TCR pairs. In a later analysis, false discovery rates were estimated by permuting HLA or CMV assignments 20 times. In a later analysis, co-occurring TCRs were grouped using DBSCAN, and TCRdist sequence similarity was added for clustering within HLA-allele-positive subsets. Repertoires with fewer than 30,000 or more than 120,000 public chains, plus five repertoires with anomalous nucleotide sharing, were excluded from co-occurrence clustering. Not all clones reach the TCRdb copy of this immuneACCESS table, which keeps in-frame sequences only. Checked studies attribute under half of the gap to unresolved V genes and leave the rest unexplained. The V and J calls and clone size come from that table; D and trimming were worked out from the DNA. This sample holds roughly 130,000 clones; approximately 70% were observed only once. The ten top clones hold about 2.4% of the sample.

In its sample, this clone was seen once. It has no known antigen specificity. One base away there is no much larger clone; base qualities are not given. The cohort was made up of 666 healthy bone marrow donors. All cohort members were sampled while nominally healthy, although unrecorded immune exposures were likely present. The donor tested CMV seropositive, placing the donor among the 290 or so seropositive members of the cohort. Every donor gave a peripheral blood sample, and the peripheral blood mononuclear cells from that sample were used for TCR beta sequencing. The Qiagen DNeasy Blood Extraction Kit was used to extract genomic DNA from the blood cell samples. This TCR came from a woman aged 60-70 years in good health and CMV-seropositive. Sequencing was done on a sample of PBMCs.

The nucleotides read TGTGCCAGCAGTTTAAGGACAAGTGGCTACACCTTC. This sequence encodes CASSLRTSGYTF. The sequence links TRBV28 to TRBJ1-2, and the D gene may be TRBD1, 5 bases matching. The CDR3 runs 12 residues from the cysteine to the phenylalanine. CDR3 DNA is the only sequence kept; it has 36 bases, read in frame from the first base. The germline V gene specifies MDHEN as CDR1 and SYDVKM as CDR2. The V end loses 2 bases and the J end loses 7 bases, and a stretch of 8 bases separates them.